This T cell receptor (beta chain) was profiled in a study of T cells in Graves' hyperthyroidism and ophthalmopathy. Findings and caveats of the study: A 13 V-J signature model discriminated ophthalmopathy versus stable hyperthyroidism.

TCR beta CDR3 region amplification was performed from RNA transcripts. With the HTBI primer set, the TCR CDR3 went through a first round of RT-PCR. TCRdb processed the multiplex PCR reads anew with MiXCR; each CDR3 protein has one entry. Of about 770,000 distinct CDR3 sequences in the sample, about 19% are singletons; the top ten hold approximately 16%. Concerning this clonotype: The target antigen is unknown.

The CDR3 sequence is 14 residues long. V lost 2 bases to trimming and J lost 6 bases; unmatched junction nucleotides: 6. Germline V lookup: CDR1 SGHDN, CDR2 FVKESK. This rearrangement joins TRBV14 to TRBJ1-1; 7 nucleotides agree with TRBD1. The sequenced sample was blood. The origin of this receptor is a woman aged 45-59 years with Graves' hyperthyroidism that later progressed to Graves' ophthalmopathy. Written as DNA, the CDR3 is TGTGCCAGCAGCCAACTACAGGGGAGGGCTGAAGCTTTCTTT. Its translation: CASSQLQGRAEAFF.